This T cell receptor (beta chain) was recovered during a study of T-cell memory formation after mild COVID-19. On the study more broadly: Largely, TCR clusters stayed within a single donor.

5'RACE primed from the constant segment yielded TCR alpha and TCR beta cDNA libraries bearing sample barcodes and UMIs. TCRdb reprocessed the 5' RACE reads with MiXCR, giving one entry per CDR3 protein. The sample has roughly 160,000 distinct CDR3 sequences; under 14% are singletons. Germline-derived CDR1 and CDR2 are LGHDT and YNNKEL (reference sequence). There are 13 residues in the CDR3. The V and J ends lost 4 bases and 2 bases respectively, with 9 bases between them. Findings of the study overall: There were some responding clones in pre-infection memory, which suggested that cross-reactive memory had joined. Contracting CD8+ clones were enriched in EMRA, CD4+ mainly in CM and EM.

This clonotype was detected a few times. No antigen is known for it. The TCR originated in a man between 18 and 35 years old who had mild COVID-19 (a few samples of this study predate the infection). Cell type and time point are not known. The specimen sequenced was PBMCs or a T cell subset sorted from them (not recorded which). V gene TRBV3-1 combines with J gene TRBJ2-7; D is possibly TRBD1 or TRBD2 (5 bases each). The CDR3 DNA reads as TGTGCCAGCAGCCCGTTGGGGGCCTACGAGCAGTACTTC. This codes for CASSPLGAYEQYF.